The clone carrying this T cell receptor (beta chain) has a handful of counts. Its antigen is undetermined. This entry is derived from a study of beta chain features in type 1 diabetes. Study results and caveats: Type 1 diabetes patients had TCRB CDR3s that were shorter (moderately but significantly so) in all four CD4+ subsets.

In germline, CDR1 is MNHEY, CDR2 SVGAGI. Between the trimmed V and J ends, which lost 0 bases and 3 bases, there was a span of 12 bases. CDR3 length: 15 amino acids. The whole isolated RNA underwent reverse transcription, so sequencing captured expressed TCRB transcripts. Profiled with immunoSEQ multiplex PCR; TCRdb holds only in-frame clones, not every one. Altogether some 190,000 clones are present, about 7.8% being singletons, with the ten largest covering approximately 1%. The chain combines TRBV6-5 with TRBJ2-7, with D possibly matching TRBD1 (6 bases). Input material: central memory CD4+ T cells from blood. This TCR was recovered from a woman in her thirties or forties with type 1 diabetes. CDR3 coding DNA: TGTGCCAGCAGTTACTCAACAGGGCAGCACTACGAGCAGTACTTC. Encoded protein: CASSYSTGQHYEQYF.